Below are 18 T cell receptor beta chains sequenced from a single sample in a study of blood T cell repertoires in COVID-19. TCRdb's table, derived via immunoSEQ multiplex PCR, lists solely in-frame clones and lacks some. The table includes roughly 410,000 clones, roughly 90% detected once. Source material: peripheral blood. These receptors were obtained from a man in his forties with acute or convalescent COVID-19.

This clone has just one count. The chain couples TRBV7-2 to TRBJ2-2, with 8 bases matching TRBD1. This CDR3 region has 16 residues. J gave up 4 bases and V 7 bases, and 11 bases lay outside the gene matches. The germline CDR1 and CDR2 sequences are SGHTA and FQGNSA. The CDR3 reads CASNRRGTGATGELFF. The CDR3 DNA follows: TGTGCCAGCAACCGCCGTGGGACAGGTGCCACCGGGGAGCTGTTTTTT.

The chain joins TRBV19 to TRBJ2-4; a possible D gene is TRBD1 (6 bases). Trimming cost V 6 bases and J 8 bases, with 20 bases left between them. Germline-derived CDR1 and CDR2 are LNHDA and SQIVND (reference sequence). This CDR3 contains 15 residues. DNA for the CDR3: TGTGCCAGTAGCCCCGTGGCACAGGGAATATACATTCAGTACTTC. Encoded protein: CASSPVAQGIYIQYF.

The gene calls are TRBV12-3 or TRBV12-4 and TRBJ2-2; D ambiguous. V was clipped by 3 bases and J by 7 bases, with 3 bases between them. This CDR3 spans 11 amino acids. CDR3 sequence: CASSFSGELFF. The CDR3 DNA is TGTGCCAGCAGTTTCAGCGGGGAGCTGTTTTTT.

This rearrangement joins TRBV7-9 to TRBJ1-5, with D possibly matching TRBD1 (6 bases). The CDR3 is 18 residues long. Looked up from germline, CDR1 is SEHNR and CDR2 is FQNEAQ (reference sequence). Trimming took off 4 bases at V and 0 bases at J, with 19 bases between the two ends. CDR3 sequence reads: CASSSDRHPRYSNQPQHF. The DNA of the CDR3 is TGTGCCAGCAGCTCGGACAGACACCCCCGGTATAGCAATCAGCCCCAGCATTTT.

This chain links TRBV6-5 with TRBJ1-1; a weak D match, TRBD1 (5 bases). V gave up 4 bases and J gave up 0 bases, with 9 bases separating them. The CDR3 loop spans 14 amino acids. Germline-derived CDR1 and CDR2 are MNHEY and SVGAGI. CDR3 nucleotides: TGTGCCAGCAGTTTGGGGCATTTGAACACTGAAGCTTTCTTT. It specifies CASSLGHLNTEAFF.

The chain recombines TRBV7-2 with TRBJ1-2; D is unresolved. Germline V lookup: CDR1 SGHTA, CDR2 FQGNSA. Trimming left V 5 bases short and J 4 bases short, with 14 bases between. The CDR3 covers 14 residues. In nucleotides, the CDR3 is TGTGCCAGCAGCCCGCTCGCCGGGGTCTATGGCTACACCTTC. Translation: CASSPLAGVYGYTF.

In the case of this clone: Different DNA sequences within this sample yield the same CDR3. The chain combines TRBV19 with TRBJ2-7; 7 positions agree with TRBD2. The V segment lost 5 bases and the J segment 3 bases; nucleotides outside the gene matches: 4. Germline CDR1 and CDR2: LNHDA and SQIVND (reference sequence). The CDR3 is 13 amino acids. The CDR3 here is CASSPGLDYEQYF. In DNA form, the CDR3 reads TGTGCCAGTAGTCCAGGACTAGACTACGAGCAGTACTTC.

V gene TRBV18 combines with J gene TRBJ1-3; D is unresolved. The V and J ends lost 1 base and 0 bases respectively, with 16 bases between them. The CDR3 is 18 residues long. The germline V gene encodes CDR1 KGHSH and CDR2 LQKENI. CDR3 DNA sequence: TGTGCCAGCTCACCACAAGGTTTTGGACTGAGCTCTGGAAACACCATATATTTT. Amino acids: CASSPQGFGLSSGNTIYF.

CDR3 residues: CASSLGLYSYNEQFF. CDR3 sequence (DNA): TGTGCCAGCAGTTTGGGCTTATACTCCTACAATGAGCAGTTCTTC. J is TRBJ2-1 and V is TRBV2; no definite D call. Deletions cut 5 bases from V and 0 bases from J, with 11 bases between. Germline CDR1 reads SNHLY; CDR2 reads FYNNEI. CDR3 length: 15 residues.

This clone was observed a handful of times. The chain recombines TRBV9 with TRBJ1-2; 7 nucleotides match TRBD1. The CDR3 consists of 15 residues. The V segment lost 3 bases and the J segment 4 bases; nucleotides outside the gene matches: 9. From germline, CDR1 is SGDLS and CDR2 YYNGEE. CDR3 in DNA: TGTGCCAGCAGCGACCAGACAGGGTTGGTCTATGGCTACACCTTC. Protein: CASSDQTGLVYGYTF.

This sequence joins TRBV21-1 and TRBJ1-1; the table gives TRBD1 as D, unverified against the DNA. TRBV21-1 is termed a pseudogene. CDR3 length equals 17 residues. CDR3 in DNA: TGTGCCAGCAGCAATTGGGTGAGGGACAGGAAGAACACTGAAGCTTTCTTT. Its protein is CASSNWVRDRKNTEAFF.

This rearrangement joins TRBV30 to TRBJ1-4; no reliable D call. Germline lookup yields CDR1 GTSNPN and CDR2 SVGIG (reference sequence). Trimming removed 3 bases from V and 2 bases from J, with 10 bases in between. There are 14 residues in the CDR3. Written as DNA, the CDR3 is TGTGCCTGGAGGGATGGAGGGACTAATGAAAAACTGTTTTTT. Amino acids: CAWRDGGTNEKLFF. Variable domain in full (rest from reference TRBV30 and TRBJ1-4): SQTIHQWPATLVQPVGSPLSLECTVEGTSNPNLYWYRQAAGRGLQLLFYSVGIGQISSEVPQNLSASRPQDRQFILSSKKLLLSDSGFYLCAWRDGGTNEKLFFGSGTQLSVL.

The CDR3 DNA is TGTGCCAGCAGGACAGGGGACAATGAGCAGTTCTTC. As protein: CASRTGDNEQFF. The chain employs TRBV28 and TRBJ2-1; 8 nucleotides match TRBD1. This CDR3 contains 12 residues. Germline loops: CDR1 MDHEN, CDR2 SYDVKM. The ends lost 6 bases at V and 5 bases at J; junction bases unmatched: 0.

In its sample, this clone was seen a few times. The same CDR3 is also encoded by other DNA sequences in this sample. The V and J genes are TRBV9 and TRBJ2-7, with TRBD1 as a possible D gene (5 bases). V was clipped by 0 bases and J by 2 bases, with 9 bases between them. Germline V gene data show CDR1 as SGDLS and CDR2 as YYNGEE. The CDR3 length is 14 residues. Here the CDR3 reads CASSVGTGAYEQYF. The CDR3 nucleotides read TGTGCCAGCAGCGTAGGAACAGGAGCCTACGAGCAGTACTTC.

In its sample, this clone was seen a few times. The chain recombines TRBV28 with TRBJ1-4; TRBD1 matches at 7 bases. CDR3 length: 16 amino acids. With V trimmed by 3 bases and J by 7 bases, 11 bases remained unmatched. Germline CDR1 and CDR2: MDHEN and SYDVKM. This CDR3 reads CASSLGRGSGIEKLFF. In DNA, the CDR3 is TGTGCCAGCAGTTTGGGCAGGGGGTCAGGTATTGAAAAACTGTTTTTT.

The rearrangement joins TRBV5-5 to TRBJ2-2, with TRBD2 matching 7 bases. The CDR3 has 15 amino acids. The germline gives CDR1 SGHKS, CDR2 YYEKEE (reference sequence). Losses at the gene ends were 5 bases for V and 4 bases for J; bases not matched to a gene: 8. The CDR3 nucleotides read TGTGCCAGCAGTTTTCTAGCGGACCGCACCGGGGAGCTGTTTTTT. Protein sequence: CASSFLADRTGELFF.

J is TRBJ2-7 and V is TRBV28; TRBD2 matches 8 bases. The CDR3 loop spans 18 amino acids. V lost 5 bases and J lost 2; bases outside the gene matches: 17. Per the germline V gene, CDR1 is MDHEN and CDR2 is SYDVKM. The chain's CDR3 is CASSVGPGGGAEPYEQYF. The CDR3 nucleotides read TGTGCCAGCAGTGTTGGCCCCGGGGGGGGTGCGGAACCCTACGAGCAGTACTTC. Complete variable domain (other parts from reference TRBV28 and TRBJ2-7): DVKVTQSSRYLVKRTGEKVFLECVQDMDHENMFWYRQDPGLGLRLIYFSYDVKMKEKGDIPEGYSVSREKKERFSLILESASTNQTSMYLCASSVGPGGGAEPYEQYFGPGTRLTVT.

This clone was recorded a few times. The chain is built from TRBV28 and TRBJ2-7, with D possibly being TRBD1 (6 bases). V was cut by 6 bases and J by 1 base, with 16 bases left in between. The length of the CDR3 is 15 residues. CDR1 is MDHEN, CDR2 SYDVKM, per germline. This chain's CDR3 is CASRTGYAGSYEQYF. CDR3 DNA: TGTGCCAGCAGAACAGGGTACGCAGGTTCCTACGAGCAGTACTTC. The full variable domain, with the rest looked up from reference TRBV28 and TRBJ2-7, is DVKVTQSSRYLVKRTGEKVFLECVQDMDHENMFWYRQDPGLGLRLIYFSYDVKMKEKGDIPEGYSVSREKKERFSLILESASTNQTSMYLCASRTGYAGSYEQYFGPGTRLTVT.